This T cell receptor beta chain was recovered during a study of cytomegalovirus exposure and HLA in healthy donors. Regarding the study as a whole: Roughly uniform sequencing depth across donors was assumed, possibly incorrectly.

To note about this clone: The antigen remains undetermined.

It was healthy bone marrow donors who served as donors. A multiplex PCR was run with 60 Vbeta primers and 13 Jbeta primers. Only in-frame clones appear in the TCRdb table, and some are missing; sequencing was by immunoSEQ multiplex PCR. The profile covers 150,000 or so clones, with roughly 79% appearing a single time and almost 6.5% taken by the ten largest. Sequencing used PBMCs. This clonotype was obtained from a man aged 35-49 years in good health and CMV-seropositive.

CDR3 bases: TGCGCCAGCAGTCCGGGACTTAAAGAGACCCAGTACTTC. Its protein is CASSPGLKETQYF. The V gene is TRBV10-1, the J gene TRBJ2-5; D perhaps matches TRBD2 (6 bases). This CDR3 has 13 amino acids. Germline CDR1 reads WNHNN; CDR2 reads SYGVQD (reference sequence). V lost 5 bases to trimming and J lost 3 bases, with 10 bases between them.